These 3 T cell receptor beta chains share one sample of origin, sequenced in a study of T-cell reconstitution after alpha-beta-depleted transplantation in children. The TCRbeta library incorporated unique molecular identifiers. TCRdb re-derived calls from the PCR reads in MiXCR, one entry per CDR3 protein. Of 490,000 or so distinct CDR3 sequences listed, 10% to 13% are singletons. Here the sequenced sample was PBMCs, taken before TCRalphabeta/CD19-depleted stem cell transplant. The receptors were sampled from a child younger than 10 with inherited bone marrow failure, due to receive a stem cell transplant.

This clonotype came up many times. The chain employs TRBV2 and TRBJ2-7, with 10 bases lining up with TRBD2. This CDR3 spans 15 amino acids. Trimming took 6 bases from V and 6 from J; bases not matched to a gene: 11. Looked up from germline, CDR1 is SNHLY and CDR2 is FYNNEI. CDR3 sequence reads: CASRIQAGGPGEQYF. The DNA for the CDR3 is TGTGCCAGCAGGATCCAAGCGGGAGGGCCGGGCGAGCAGTACTTC. The full variable domain, completed using reference TRBV2 and TRBJ2-7, is EPEVTQTPSHQVTQMGQEVILRCVPISNHLYFYWYRQILGQKVEFLVSFYNNEISEKSEIFDDQFSVERPDGSNFTLKIRSTKLEDSAMYFCASRIQAGGPGEQYFGPGTRLTVT.

J is TRBJ2-4 and V is TRBV12-3 or TRBV12-4; TRBD1 agrees at 8 bases. The CDR3 has 14 residues. With 4 bases clipped from V and 6 bases from J, the junction kept 5 bases outside the gene matches. DNA for the CDR3: TGTGCCAGCAGTTCACGGACAGGGTTAAACATTCAGTACTTC. Translation gives CASSSRTGLNIQYF.

This clonotype appeared many times. CDR3 loop: CASSLMAVRGNEQFF. In DNA, the CDR3 is TGCGCCAGCAGCTTGATGGCAGTCCGAGGGAATGAGCAGTTCTTC. The gene calls are TRBV5-1 and TRBJ2-1; possible D gene TRBD2, 5 bases. The V end was cut by 1 base, the J end by 7 bases, with 15 bases between. Germline V gene sequence: CDR1 SGHRS, CDR2 YFSETQ. The CDR3 has 15 amino acids.